This T cell receptor (beta chain) was sequenced during a study of blood T cell repertoires in COVID-19. Study information: Material from acute and convalescent COVID-19 was sourced from the United States, Italy and Spain.

The CDR3 extends over 15 amino acids. Germline CDR1 reads MNHEY; CDR2 reads SMNVEV (reference sequence). Trimming left V 5 bases short and J 1 base short, with 12 bases between. Produced via immunoSEQ multiplex PCR; TCRdb's table is partial and in-frame only. Of about 98,000 clones in the sample, 82% were seen once. The sequence derives from an older man with active or convalescent COVID-19. The chain recombines TRBV27 with TRBJ1-5; TRBD1 might be the D (5 bases). Sequenced sample: peripheral blood. CDR3 sequence reads: CASSPNGGSNQPQHF. CDR3 DNA sequence: TGTGCCAGCAGTCCGAACGGGGGAAGCAATCAGCCCCAGCATTTT.